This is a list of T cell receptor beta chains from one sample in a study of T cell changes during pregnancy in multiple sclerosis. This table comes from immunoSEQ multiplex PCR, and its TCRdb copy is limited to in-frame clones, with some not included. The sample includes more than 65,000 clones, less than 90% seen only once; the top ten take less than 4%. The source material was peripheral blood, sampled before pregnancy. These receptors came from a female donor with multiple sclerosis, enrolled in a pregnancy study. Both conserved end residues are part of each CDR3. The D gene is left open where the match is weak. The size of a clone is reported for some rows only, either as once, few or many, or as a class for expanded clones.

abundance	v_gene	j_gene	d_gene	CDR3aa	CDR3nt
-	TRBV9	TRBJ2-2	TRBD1	CASSPSGTGGSGTGELFF	TGTGCCAGCAGCCCTTCTGGGACAGGGGGCAGTGGCACCGGGGAGCTGTTTTTT
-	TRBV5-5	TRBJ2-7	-	CASSLERQNRMEYF	TGTGCCAGCAGCTTGGAAAGACAGAACCGTATGGAGTACTTC
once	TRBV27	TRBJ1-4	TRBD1	CASSPGQAWEKLFF	TGTGCCAGCAGTCCCGGACAGGCTTGGGAAAAACTGTTTTTT
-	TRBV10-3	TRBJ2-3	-	CAISEYDTGTDTQYF	TGTGCCATCAGTGAGTATGATACGGGCACAGATACGCAGTATTTT
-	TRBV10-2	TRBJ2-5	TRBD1	CASSESPRTGSRETQYF	TGCGCCAGCAGTGAGTCCCCCCGGACAGGGTCTCGTGAGACCCAGTACTTC
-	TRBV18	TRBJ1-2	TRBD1	CASSPTTDRVGYTF	TGTGCCAGCTCACCTACGACGGACAGGGTCGGCTACACCTTC
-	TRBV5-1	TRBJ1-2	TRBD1	CASSLGQGNYGYTF	TGCGCCAGCAGCTTGGGACAGGGTAACTATGGCTACACCTTC
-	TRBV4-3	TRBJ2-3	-	CASSQDRIADKSLTQYF	TGCGCCAGCAGCCAAGATCGAATAGCGGATAAAAGTCTTACGCAGTATTTT
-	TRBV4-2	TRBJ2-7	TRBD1	CASSQDEGDRGYEQYF	TGTGCCAGCAGCCAAGATGAAGGGGACAGGGGTTACGAGCAGTACTTC
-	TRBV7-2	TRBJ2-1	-	CASSFDRNSYNEQFF	TGTGCCAGCAGCTTCGACAGGAACTCCTACAATGAGCAGTTCTTC
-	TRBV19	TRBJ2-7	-	CASSIGGMASYEQYF	TGTGCCAGTAGTATCGGGGGAATGGCCTCCTACGAGCAGTACTTC
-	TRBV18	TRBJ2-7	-	CASSPGSFGSYEQYF	TGTGCCAGCTCACCGGGCAGCTTCGGTTCCTACGAGCAGTACTTC
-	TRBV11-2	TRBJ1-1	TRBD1	CASRQQGGNTEAFF	TGTGCCAGCAGGCAACAGGGGGGGAACACTGAAGCTTTCTTT
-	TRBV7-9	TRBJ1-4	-	CASSLRAGVEKLFF	TGTGCCAGCAGCTTAAGGGCAGGGGTTGAAAAACTGTTTTTT
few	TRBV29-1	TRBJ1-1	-	CSVESNMNTEAFF	TGCAGCGTTGAATCCAACATGAACACTGAAGCTTTCTTT
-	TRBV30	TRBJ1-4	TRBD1	CAWTGGGEKLFF	TGTGCCTGGACAGGGGGCGGTGAAAAACTGTTTTTT
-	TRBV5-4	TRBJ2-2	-	CASSPQFVRNTGELFF	TGTGCCAGCAGCCCTCAATTCGTGAGGAACACCGGGGAGCTGTTTTTT
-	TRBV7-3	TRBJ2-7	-	CASSLISTSEQYF	TGTGCCAGCAGCTTAATTTCGACTAGCGAGCAGTACTTC
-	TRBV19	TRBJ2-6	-	CASSIGEGASSGANVLTF	TGTGCCAGTAGTATCGGTGAGGGCGCAAGCTCTGGGGCCAACGTCCTGACTTTC
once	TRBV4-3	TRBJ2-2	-	CASSQDMGFRGTGELFF	TGCGCCAGCAGCCAAGATATGGGCTTTCGGGGCACCGGGGAGCTGTTTTTT
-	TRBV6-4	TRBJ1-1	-	CASSDSGGHTEAFF	TGTGCCAGCAGTGACTCCGGGGGACACACTGAAGCTTTCTTT
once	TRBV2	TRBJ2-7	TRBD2	CASSIAGHDEQYF	TGTGCCAGCAGTATAGCGGGTCACGACGAGCAGTACTTC
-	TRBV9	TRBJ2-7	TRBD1	CASSVDGTGLGEQYF	TGTGCCAGCAGCGTAGATGGGACAGGGCTGGGGGAGCAGTACTTC
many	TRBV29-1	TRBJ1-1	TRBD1	CSVELRDRGRGGYTEAFF	TGCAGCGTTGAACTCCGGGACAGGGGGCGGGGTGGGTACACTGAAGCTTTCTTT
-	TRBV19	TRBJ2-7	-	CASSIGGIVYEQYF	TGTGCCAGTAGTATAGGAGGGATCGTCTACGAGCAGTACTTC
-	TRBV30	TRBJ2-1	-	CAWSRGDIANEQFF	TGTGCCTGGAGCCGAGGGGACATTGCCAATGAGCAGTTCTTC
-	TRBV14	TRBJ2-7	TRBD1	CASSSDRVEFYEQYF	TGTGCCAGCAGCTCCGACAGGGTTGAGTTCTACGAGCAGTACTTC
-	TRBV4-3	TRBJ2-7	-	CASSQEGEGDYEQYF	TGCGCCAGCAGCCAAGAGGGTGAGGGAGACTACGAGCAGTACTTC
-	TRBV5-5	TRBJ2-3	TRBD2	CASSLGFASGGSKSTDTQYF	TGTGCCAGCAGCTTGGGTTTTGCTAGCGGGGGAAGCAAAAGCACAGATACGCAGTATTTT
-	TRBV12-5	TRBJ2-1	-	CASGLDAGVLFF	TGTGCTAGTGGTTTGGATGCCGGGGTCTTGTTCTTC
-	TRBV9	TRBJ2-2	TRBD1	CASSETGANTGELFF	TGTGCCAGCAGCGAGACAGGGGCGAACACCGGGGAGCTGTTTTTT
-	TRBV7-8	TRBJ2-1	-	CASSLAGGLYNEQFF	TGTGCCAGCAGCTTAGCGGGCGGACTCTACAATGAGCAGTTCTTC
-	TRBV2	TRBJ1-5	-	CASSESTGDQPQHF	TGTGCCAGCAGTGAATCGACGGGGGATCAGCCCCAGCATTTT
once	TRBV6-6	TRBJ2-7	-	CASRWAGLYEQYF	TGTGCCAGCAGGTGGGCCGGCCTCTACGAGCAGTACTTC
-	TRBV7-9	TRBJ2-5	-	CASRSGWGREFQETQYF	TGTGCCAGCAGGTCCGGGTGGGGCAGGGAATTTCAAGAGACCCAGTACTTC
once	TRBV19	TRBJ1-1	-	CASSIGVLTEAFF	TGTGCCAGTAGTATCGGGGTCCTAACTGAAGCTTTCTTT
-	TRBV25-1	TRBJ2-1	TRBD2	CASRLAGHSYNEQFF	TGTGCCAGCAGGTTAGCGGGTCACTCCTACAATGAGCAGTTCTTC
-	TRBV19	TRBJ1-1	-	CASSMWAGANTEAFF	TGTGCCAGTAGTATGTGGGCAGGGGCGAACACTGAAGCTTTCTTT
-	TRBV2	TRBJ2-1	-	CASSETGLRNYNEQFF	TGTGCCAGCAGTGAGACGGGACTCCGAAACTACAATGAGCAGTTCTTC